This T cell receptor (beta chain) was captured by sequencing in a study of T cell responses to AZD1222 COVID-19 vaccine. Looked up from germline, CDR1 is GTSNPN and CDR2 is SVGIG (reference sequence). After removal of 3 bases from V and 4 bases from J, the junction contained 5 bases not matched to a gene. This CDR3 has 16 residues. The data were produced by immunoSEQ multiplex PCR, yet TCRdb's version contains in-frame clones alone and is incomplete. The table records fewer than 200,000 clones, approximately 93% of them present only once. The material was peripheral blood, obtained 28 days after the second AZD1222 dose. This TCR came from an adult who received the AZD1222 COVID-19 vaccine. The chain carries TRBV30 and TRBJ1-6; 11 bases fit TRBD1. CDR3 in amino acids: CAWRTRDRGYNSPLHF. The CDR3 DNA follows: TGTGCCTGGAGGACCCGGGACAGGGGGTATAATTCACCCCTCCACTTT.